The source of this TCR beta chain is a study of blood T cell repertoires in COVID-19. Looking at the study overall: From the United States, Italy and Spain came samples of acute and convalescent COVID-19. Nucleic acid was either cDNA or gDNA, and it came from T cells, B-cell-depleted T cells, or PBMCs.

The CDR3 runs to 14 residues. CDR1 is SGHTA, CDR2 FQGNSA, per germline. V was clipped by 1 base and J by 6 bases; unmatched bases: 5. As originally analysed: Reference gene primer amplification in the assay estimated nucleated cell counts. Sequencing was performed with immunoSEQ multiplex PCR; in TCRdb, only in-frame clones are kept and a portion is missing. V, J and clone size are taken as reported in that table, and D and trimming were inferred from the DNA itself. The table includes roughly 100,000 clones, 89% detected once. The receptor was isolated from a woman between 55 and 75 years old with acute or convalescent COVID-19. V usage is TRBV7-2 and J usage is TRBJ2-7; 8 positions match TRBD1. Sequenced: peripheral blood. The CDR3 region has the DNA TGTGCCAGCAGCTTAGGGCAGGGGGCGTTCGAGCAGTACTTC. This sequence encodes CASSLGQGAFEQYF.